This T cell receptor (beta chain) is from a study of OX40 agonist ivuxolimab in advanced cancers. General observations from the study: At 0.1 to 3.0 mg/kg and by week 6, CD4+ and CD8+ T cells in the blood had expanded clonally.

In the case of this clone: The antigen remains undetermined.

The J segment lost 7 bases and the V segment lost 3 bases, leaving 7 bases of the junction unmatched. Looked up from germline, CDR1 is SGDLS and CDR2 is YYNGEE. This CDR3 has 14 residues. The protocol was immunoSEQ multiplex PCR, while the TCRdb copy is restricted to in-frame clones and leaves out a portion. This table has 95,000 to 100,000 clones, around 80% appearing once. The V gene is TRBV9, the J gene TRBJ1-2, with 9 bases matching TRBD1. The sequence was obtained from an adult with an advanced solid tumor such as melanoma, head and neck, liver or kidney cancer. The input for sequencing was CD4+ or CD8+ T cells sorted from blood, taken in a trial of the OX40 agonist ivuxolimab. CDR3 in amino acids: CASSENRGLGGYTF. The DNA of the CDR3 is TGTGCCAGCAGCGAAAACAGGGGGCTGGGTGGCTACACCTTC.